This TCR beta chain was found in a study of cytomegalovirus exposure and HLA in healthy donors. The V end was cut by 0 bases, the J end by 2 bases, with 15 bases between. Germline CDR1 reads SGDLS; CDR2 reads YYNGEE. The CDR3 has 16 residues. Regarding the study as a whole: Cytomegalovirus association was listed for 170 or so TCR beta chains.

The study ran its PCR with 60 Vbeta and 13 Jbeta primers. Profiling relied on immunoSEQ multiplex PCR, and the TCRdb table lists in-frame clones only, not all of them. Its clone listing holds some 120,000 clones. Remarks on this clone: What it binds is not known.

The J gene is TRBJ2-7, the V gene TRBV9; tentatively, D is TRBD2 (6 bases). This TCR came from a man between 18 and 29 years old in good health and CMV-seronegative. The sample comprised PBMCs. CDR3 sequence reads: CASSVAGEPTTYEQYF. The CDR3 coding sequence is TGTGCCAGCAGCGTAGCGGGGGAACCTACTACCTACGAGCAGTACTTC.